This TCR beta chain was found in a study of cytomegalovirus exposure and HLA in healthy donors. Study-level points and caveats: Altogether, some 170 TCR beta chains were recorded as cytomegalovirus-associated. Subsequent analysis found a tendency for first-cohort TCR clusters to co-occur within the 120 or so validation repertoires.

The V gene lost 4 bases and the J gene lost 7 bases, with 10 bases spanning the gap. The CDR3 runs 12 residues. The germline V gene has CDR1 WNHNN and CDR2 SYGVQD (reference sequence). Sequencing was performed with immunoSEQ multiplex PCR; in TCRdb, only in-frame clones are kept and a portion is missing. The sample lists 220,000 or so clones, roughly 83% occurring once. This clone has ten or more counts. What it recognizes is unknown. This TCR came from a woman younger than 45 in good health and CMV-seropositive. This chain connects TRBV10-1 to TRBJ1-2; D is uncertain. The sequenced sample was PBMCs. For the CDR3, the DNA is TGCGCCAGCAGTGCAGGATACTCTGGCTACACCTTC. This encodes CASSAGYSGYTF.